This T cell receptor beta chain emerged from a study of blood T cell repertoires in COVID-19. Study-level background: Sites in the United States, Italy and Spain provided acute and convalescent COVID-19 samples.

This clone was recorded once. The CDR3 spans 11 residues. Trimming removed 6 bases at V and 8 bases at J, with 11 bases between. In the original workflow: Nucleated cell number was recorded as an estimate derived from reference gene primer amplification. Sequencing was performed with immunoSEQ multiplex PCR; in TCRdb, only in-frame clones are kept and a portion is missing. D and trimming were read from the DNA, whereas the V and J calls and clone size are those reported in that table. Of almost 200,000 clones in the sample, about four fifths were seen once. The chain has TRBV12-3 or TRBV12-4 and TRBJ2-7, with D perhaps TRBD2 (7 bases). The receptor comes from a woman between 40 and 50 years old with COVID-19, enrolled during active disease. Sample: peripheral blood. The CDR3 DNA reads TGTGCCAGCAGCCCGGGGGGCAAGCAGTACTTC. Encoded protein: CASSPGGKQYF.